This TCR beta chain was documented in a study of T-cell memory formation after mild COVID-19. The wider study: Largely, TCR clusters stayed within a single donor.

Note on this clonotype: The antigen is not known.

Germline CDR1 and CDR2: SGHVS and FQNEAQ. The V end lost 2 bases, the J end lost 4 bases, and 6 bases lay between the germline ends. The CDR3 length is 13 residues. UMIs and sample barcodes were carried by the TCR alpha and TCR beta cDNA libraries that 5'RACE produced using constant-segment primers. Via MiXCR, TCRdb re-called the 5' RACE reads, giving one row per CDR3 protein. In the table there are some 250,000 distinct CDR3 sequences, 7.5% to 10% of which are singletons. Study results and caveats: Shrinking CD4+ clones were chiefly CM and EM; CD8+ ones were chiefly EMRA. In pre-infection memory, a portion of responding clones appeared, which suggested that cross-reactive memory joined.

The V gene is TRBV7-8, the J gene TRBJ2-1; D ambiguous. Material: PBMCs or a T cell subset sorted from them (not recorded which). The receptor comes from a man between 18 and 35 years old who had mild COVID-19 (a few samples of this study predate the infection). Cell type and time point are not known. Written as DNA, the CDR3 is TGTGCCAGCAGCTTAATAGTTTACAATGAGCAGTTCTTC. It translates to CASSLIVYNEQFF.